This is a list of T cell receptor beta chains from one sample in a study of shared clonotypes between healthy human individuals. Repertoires were generated with immunoSEQ multiplex PCR, while TCRdb's copy carries only in-frame clones and drops some. The table has hundreds of thousands of clones, around 96% seen once. Sequencing input: naive CD8+ T cells sorted from blood. The receptors were sampled from a woman in her twenties or thirties in good health. CDR3s include the opening cysteine and the closing phenylalanine or tryptophan. The D gene is left open where the match is weak.

j_gene: TRBJ2-7; v_gene: TRBV29-1; d_gene: NA; CDR3nt: TGCAGCGTTCGTGTCCCGGAACGAGGGTGGGAGCAGTACTTC; CDR3aa: CSVRVPERGWEQYF
j_gene: TRBJ2-7; v_gene: TRBV28; d_gene: TRBD1; CDR3nt: TGTGCCAGCAGCGGACAGGGCTACGAGCAGTACTTC; CDR3aa: CASSGQGYEQYF
j_gene: TRBJ1-4; v_gene: TRBV27; d_gene: NA; CDR3nt: TGTGCCAGCAGTTTTTCGGCAGGGGCTAATGAAAAACTGTTTTTT; CDR3aa: CASSFSAGANEKLFF
j_gene: TRBJ2-1; v_gene: TRBV2; d_gene: TRBD2; CDR3nt: TGTGCCAGCAGAGAGAGCGGGAGGACCTACAATGAGCAGTTCTTC; CDR3aa: CASRESGRTYNEQFF
j_gene: TRBJ2-7; v_gene: TRBV2; d_gene: TRBD2; CDR3nt: TGTGCCAGCAGCGCGGGACTAGCGGGAACCTACGAGCAGTACTTC; CDR3aa: CASSAGLAGTYEQYF
j_gene: TRBJ2-6; v_gene: TRBV11-2; d_gene: NA; CDR3nt: TGTGCCAGCAGCTCAGGAGCTTCAGGGGCCAACGTCCTGACTTTC; CDR3aa: CASSSGASGANVLTF
j_gene: TRBJ1-2; v_gene: TRBV6-5; d_gene: NA; CDR3nt: TGTGCCAGCAGTTACCAAGGCGCAAACTATGGCTACACCTTC; CDR3aa: CASSYQGANYGYTF
j_gene: TRBJ2-1; v_gene: TRBV25-1; d_gene: NA; CDR3nt: TGTGCCAGCAGTGTTGCCGCGGAGCAGTTCTTC; CDR3aa: CASSVAAEQFF
j_gene: TRBJ2-7; v_gene: TRBV10-3; d_gene: NA; CDR3nt: TGTGCCACCTCCGGGACCGAAGAGGGCTACGAGCAGTACTTC; CDR3aa: CATSGTEEGYEQYF
j_gene: TRBJ1-1; v_gene: TRBV5-1; d_gene: NA; CDR3nt: TGCGCCAGCAGCACGAGCCGGGAGGGTTGGACTGAAGCTTTCTTT; CDR3aa: CASSTSREGWTEAFF
j_gene: TRBJ2-2; v_gene: TRBV7-6; d_gene: TRBD2; CDR3nt: TGTGCCAGCAGCCCTAGCGGTGACGGGGAGCTGTTTTTT; CDR3aa: CASSPSGDGELFF
j_gene: TRBJ2-6; v_gene: TRBV5-1; d_gene: NA; CDR3nt: TGCGCCAGCAGCCCCCTACAGGGATCCCCCCCTGGGGCCAACGTCCTGACTTTC; CDR3aa: CASSPLQGSPPGANVLTF
j_gene: TRBJ2-4; v_gene: TRBV28; d_gene: TRBD2; CDR3nt: TGTGCCAGCAGTTTACCCGGACTAGCGGGAGGGTACATTCAGTACTTC; CDR3aa: CASSLPGLAGGYIQYF
j_gene: TRBJ2-1; v_gene: TRBV28; d_gene: TRBD2; CDR3nt: TGTGCCAGCAGATCTAGCGGGATGGGGGGTGAGCAGTTCTTC; CDR3aa: CASRSSGMGGEQFF
j_gene: TRBJ2-3; v_gene: TRBV5-6; d_gene: TRBD2; CDR3nt: TGTGCCAGCAGCTTTAGCGGGGACAGCACAGATACGCAGTATTTT; CDR3aa: CASSFSGDSTDTQYF
j_gene: TRBJ2-2; v_gene: TRBV5-4; d_gene: TRBD1; CDR3nt: TGTGCCAGCAGCCGCACAGGGGGTTGGGACGGGGAGCTGTTTTTT; CDR3aa: CASSRTGGWDGELFF
j_gene: TRBJ1-2; v_gene: TRBV19; d_gene: NA; CDR3nt: TGTGCCAGTAGTATAGGCATTTCTCCACGCATCTCATGGCACTATGGCTACACCTTC; CDR3aa: CASSIGISPRISWHYGYTF
j_gene: TRBJ2-1; v_gene: TRBV2; d_gene: TRBD1; CDR3nt: TGTGCCAGCAGTGAGGGGGACAGATACAATGAGCAGTTCTTC; CDR3aa: CASSEGDRYNEQFF
j_gene: TRBJ1-5; v_gene: TRBV7-9; d_gene: TRBD1; CDR3nt: TGTGCCAGCAGCCCGACAGGGGGTCAGCCCCAGCATTTT; CDR3aa: CASSPTGGQPQHF
j_gene: TRBJ2-1; v_gene: TRBV4-1; d_gene: NA; CDR3nt: TGCGCCAGCAGCCAAGTCGTCGCCTCCTACAATGAGCAGTTCTTC; CDR3aa: CASSQVVASYNEQFF
j_gene: TRBJ1-1; v_gene: TRBV7-9; d_gene: TRBD1; CDR3nt: TGTGCCAGCAGTACGAGGACAGGGAGAAACACTGAAGCTTTCTTT; CDR3aa: CASSTRTGRNTEAFF
j_gene: TRBJ1-1; v_gene: TRBV19; d_gene: NA; CDR3nt: TGTGCCAGTAGTCCCGCCGGGGACCCCAGGCGAGTCGGCACTGAAGCTTTCTTT; CDR3aa: CASSPAGDPRRVGTEAFF
j_gene: TRBJ2-3; v_gene: TRBV5-4; d_gene: TRBD1; CDR3nt: TGTGCCTTATTAGACAGGGGTATTGGAGATACGCAGTATTTT; CDR3aa: CALLDRGIGDTQYF
j_gene: TRBJ1-5; v_gene: TRBV5-8; d_gene: NA; CDR3nt: TGTGCCAGCAGCTCAATTGGGGCTCAGCCCCAGCATTTT; CDR3aa: CASSSIGAQPQHF
j_gene: TRBJ2-7; v_gene: TRBV11-2; d_gene: NA; CDR3nt: TGTGCCAGCAGCTTAGAATGGGGGAACGAGCAGTACTTC; CDR3aa: CASSLEWGNEQYF
j_gene: TRBJ1-1; v_gene: TRBV9; d_gene: NA; CDR3nt: TGTGCCAGCAGCTCTGGGGGGCACACTGAAGCTTTCTTT; CDR3aa: CASSSGGHTEAFF
j_gene: TRBJ2-7; v_gene: TRBV28; d_gene: NA; CDR3nt: TGTGCCACTGCCAGGTACGAGCAGTACTTC; CDR3aa: CATARYEQYF
j_gene: TRBJ2-1; v_gene: TRBV5-4; d_gene: NA; CDR3nt: TGTGCCAGCTCGGGCGGTTACAATGAGCAGTTCTTC; CDR3aa: CASSGGYNEQFF
j_gene: TRBJ2-7; v_gene: TRBV11-3; d_gene: NA; CDR3nt: TGTGCCAGCAGCTTATCACCTAGCGACGAGCAGTACTTC; CDR3aa: CASSLSPSDEQYF
j_gene: TRBJ2-5; v_gene: TRBV5-1; d_gene: NA; CDR3nt: TGCGCCAGCAGCTTGGGTTCGTTGGCGGAGACCCAGTACTTC; CDR3aa: CASSLGSLAETQYF
j_gene: TRBJ2-7; v_gene: TRBV6-1; d_gene: TRBD1; CDR3nt: TGTGCCAGCAGTGAATTTGCCTCGACAGGGAGTGGCGACGAGCAGTACTTC; CDR3aa: CASSEFASTGSGDEQYF
j_gene: TRBJ2-5; v_gene: TRBV7-9; d_gene: NA; CDR3nt: TGTGCCAGCAGCTTATGGAGGGAGACCCAGTACTTC; CDR3aa: CASSLWRETQYF